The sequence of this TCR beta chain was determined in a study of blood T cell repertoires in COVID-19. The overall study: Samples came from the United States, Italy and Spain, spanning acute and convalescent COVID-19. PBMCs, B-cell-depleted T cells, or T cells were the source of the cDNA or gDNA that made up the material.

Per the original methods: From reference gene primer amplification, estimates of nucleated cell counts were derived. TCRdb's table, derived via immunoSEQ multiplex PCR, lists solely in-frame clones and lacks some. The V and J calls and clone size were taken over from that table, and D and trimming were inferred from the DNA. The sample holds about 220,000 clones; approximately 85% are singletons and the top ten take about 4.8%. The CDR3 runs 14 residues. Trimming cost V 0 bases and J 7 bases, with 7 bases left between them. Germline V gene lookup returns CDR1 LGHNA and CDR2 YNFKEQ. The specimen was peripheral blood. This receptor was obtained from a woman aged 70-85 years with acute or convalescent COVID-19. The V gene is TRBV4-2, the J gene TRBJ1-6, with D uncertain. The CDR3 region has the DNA TGTGCCAGCAGCCAAGATAGAGAGAATTCACCCCTCCACTTT. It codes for CASSQDRENSPLHF.